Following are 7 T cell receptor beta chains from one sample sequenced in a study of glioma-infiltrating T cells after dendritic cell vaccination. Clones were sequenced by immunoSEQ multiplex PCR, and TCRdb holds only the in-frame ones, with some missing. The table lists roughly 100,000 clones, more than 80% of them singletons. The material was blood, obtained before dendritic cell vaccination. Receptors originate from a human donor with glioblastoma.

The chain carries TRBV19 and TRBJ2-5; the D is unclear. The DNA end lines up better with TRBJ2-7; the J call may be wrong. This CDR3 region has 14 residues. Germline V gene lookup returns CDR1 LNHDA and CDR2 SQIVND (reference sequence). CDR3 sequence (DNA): TGTGCCAGTAGTATAGGCGGCAGCTCCTACGAGCAGTACTTC. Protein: CASSIGGSSYEQYF.

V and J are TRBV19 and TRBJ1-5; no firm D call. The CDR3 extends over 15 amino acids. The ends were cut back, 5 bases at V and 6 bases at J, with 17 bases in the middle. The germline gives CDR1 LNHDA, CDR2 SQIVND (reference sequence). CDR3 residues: CASSQITRGSQPQHF. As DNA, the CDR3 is TGTGCCAGTAGTCAAATTACCCGGGGTAGTCAGCCCCAGCATTTT. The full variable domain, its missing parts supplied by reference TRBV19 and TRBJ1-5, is DGGITQSPKYLFRKEGQNVTLSCEQNLNHDAMYWYRQDPGQGLRLIYYSQIVNDFQKGDIAEGYSVSREKKESFPLTVTSAQKNPTAFYLCASSQITRGSQPQHFGDGTRLSIL.

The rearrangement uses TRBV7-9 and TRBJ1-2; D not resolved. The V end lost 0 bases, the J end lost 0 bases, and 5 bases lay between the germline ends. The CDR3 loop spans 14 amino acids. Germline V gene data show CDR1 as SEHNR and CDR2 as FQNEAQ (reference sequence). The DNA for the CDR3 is TGTGCCAGCAGCTTAGCGGCATCTAACTATGGCTACACCTTC. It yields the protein CASSLAASNYGYTF.

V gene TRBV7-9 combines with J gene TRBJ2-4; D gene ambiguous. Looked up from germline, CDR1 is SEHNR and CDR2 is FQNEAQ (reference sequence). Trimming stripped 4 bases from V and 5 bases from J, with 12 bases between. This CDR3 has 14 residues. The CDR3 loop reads CASSSFPSENIQYF. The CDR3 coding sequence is TGTGCCAGCAGCTCCTTTCCATCGGAAAACATTCAGTACTTC.

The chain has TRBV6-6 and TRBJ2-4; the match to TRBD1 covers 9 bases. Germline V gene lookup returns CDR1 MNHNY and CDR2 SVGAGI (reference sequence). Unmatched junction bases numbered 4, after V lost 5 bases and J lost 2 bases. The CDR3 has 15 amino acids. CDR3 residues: CASSPGQGSKNIQYF. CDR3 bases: TGTGCCAGCAGTCCGGGACAGGGATCCAAAAACATTCAGTACTTC.

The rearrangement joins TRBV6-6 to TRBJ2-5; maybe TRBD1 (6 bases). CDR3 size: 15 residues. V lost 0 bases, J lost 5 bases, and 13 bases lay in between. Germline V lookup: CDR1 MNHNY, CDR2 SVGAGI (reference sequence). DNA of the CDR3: TGTGCCAGCAGTTACTCGATAGGGGGTCGGGAGACCCAGTACTTC. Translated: CASSYSIGGRETQYF.

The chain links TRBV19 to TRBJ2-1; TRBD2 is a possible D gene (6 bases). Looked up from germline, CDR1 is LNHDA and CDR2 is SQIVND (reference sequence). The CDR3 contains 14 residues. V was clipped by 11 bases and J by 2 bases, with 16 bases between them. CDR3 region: CACGIRETYNEQFF. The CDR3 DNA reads TGTGCCTGCGGGATCCGAGAGACCTACAATGAGCAGTTCTTC.